This TCR beta chain was captured by sequencing in a study of blood T cell repertoires in COVID-19. Looking at the study overall: Nucleic acid was either cDNA or gDNA, and it came from T cells, B-cell-depleted T cells, or PBMCs.

In the original processing: Amplifying reference gene primers gave estimates of nucleated cell counts. The repertoire was sequenced with immunoSEQ multiplex PCR; TCRdb's copy has only in-frame clones and lacks some. Clone size and the V and J calls come from that table; the DNA yielded D and trimming. The table has 450,000 or so clones, about 87% seen once. A Seattle source enrolled patients during active infection and followed them longitudinally. CDR1 SNHLY and CDR2 FYNNEI come from the germline V gene. The CDR3 is 15 residues long. The germline V and J ends were trimmed by 5 bases and 4 bases, with 15 bases remaining between them.

The TCR was taken from a man aged 18-30 years with COVID-19, enrolled during active disease. V usage is TRBV2 and J usage is TRBJ1-3, with TRBD1 as a possible D gene (6 bases). Sequencing was carried out using peripheral blood. CDR3 bases: TGTGCCAGCAGTTTGGACAGTATGGCCGGAAACACCATATATTTT. This gives the protein CASSLDSMAGNTIYF. Drawing the rest from reference TRBV2 and TRBJ1-3, the complete variable domain is EPEVTQTPSHQVTQMGQEVILRCVPISNHLYFYWYRQILGQKVEFLVSFYNNEISEKSEIFDDQFSVERPDGSNFTLKIRSTKLEDSAMYFCASSLDSMAGNTIYFGEGSWLTVV.